The T cell receptor beta chain described here comes from a study of blood T cell repertoires in COVID-19. As for the study in general: COVID-19 samples from acute and convalescent phases originated in the United States, Italy and Spain. T cells, B-cell-depleted T cells, or PBMCs supplied cDNA or gDNA.

Trimming took off 1 base at V and 1 base at J, with 15 bases between the two ends. CDR1 is SNHLY and CDR2 is FYNNEI in the germline V gene. This CDR3 spans 17 amino acids. Authors' analysis steps: From reference gene primer amplification, estimates of nucleated cell counts were derived. Measured with immunoSEQ multiplex PCR; TCRdb has only the in-frame clones, and not every one. V, J and clone size are taken as reported in that table, and D and trimming were inferred from the DNA itself. The repertoire includes approximately 80,000 clones, about 88% of them detected once, and roughly 5% sits in the top ten.

Sequenced sample: peripheral blood. The chain uses TRBV2 and TRBJ2-3, with D possibly being TRBD2 (6 bases). This receptor was taken from a man in his forties with acute or convalescent COVID-19. The CDR3 DNA reads TGTGCCAGCAGTGAAGTCGGTCTAGCGACCCGCACAGATACGCAGTATTTT. Its translation: CASSEVGLATRTDTQYF.